These 11 T cell receptor beta chains share one sample of origin, sequenced in a study of T cells after yellow fever vaccination. Each CDR3 protein gets one entry after TCRdb re-called the 5' RACE reads with MiXCR. The data show fewer than 400,000 distinct CDR3 sequences, with around 6.4% seen just once and 15% held by the top ten. This material consisted of PBMCs, taken 5 days after the yellow fever booster vaccination. The receptors were sampled from a man aged 25 to 40 who received the YFV17D yellow fever vaccine.

This clonotype was seen a handful of times. V usage is TRBV7-9 and J usage is TRBJ1-4; D gene unclear. The CDR3 length is 14 residues. Germline lookup yields CDR1 SEHNR and CDR2 FQNEAQ (reference sequence). V lost 5 bases and J 3 bases, leaving 10 bases between the germline ends. The CDR3 nucleotides are TGTGCCAGCAGCACGGCTGGGTCTAATGAAAAACTGTTTTTT. Amino acid sequence: CASSTAGSNEKLFF.

Only a few counts were recorded for this clonotype. The rearrangement joins TRBV20-1 to TRBJ2-7, with TRBD1 identical over 11 bases. Germline-derived CDR1 and CDR2 are DFQATT and SNEGSKA (reference sequence). This CDR3 comprises 17 residues. Unmatched junction bases numbered 8, after V lost 1 base and J lost 0 bases. The CDR3 protein is CSARVGQGGRFSYEQYF. CDR3 sequence (DNA): TGCAGTGCTAGAGTGGGACAGGGGGGACGATTCTCCTACGAGCAGTACTTC.

This clonotype was detected ten times or more. The chain links TRBV5-1 to TRBJ2-7; 9 nucleotides line up with TRBD2. From germline, CDR1 is SGHRS and CDR2 YFSETQ. V gave up 1 base and J gave up 4 bases; unmatched junction bases: 3. The CDR3 contains 14 residues. CDR3 sequence reads: CASSLRLAGYEQYF. As DNA, the CDR3 is TGCGCCAGCAGCTTGCGGCTAGCGGGATACGAGCAGTACTTC.

This clonotype was seen a handful of times. This chain joins TRBV7-8 and TRBJ1-2; D perhaps matches TRBD1 (6 bases). Germline CDR1 SGHVS, CDR2 FQNEAQ. The CDR3 sequence is 15 residues long. The germline V and J ends were trimmed by 4 bases and 4 bases, with 16 bases remaining between them. Here the CDR3 DNA reads TGTGCCAGCAGCTCGGACAGAGTTGAATTCTATGGCTACACCTTC. Translated, it gives CASSSDRVEFYGYTF.

The chain joins TRBV20-1 to TRBJ2-1; 8 nucleotides agree with TRBD2. The trim removed 3 bases at V and 7 bases at J, leaving 8 bases unmatched. This CDR3 is 14 amino acids long. Germline values: CDR1 DFQATT, CDR2 SNEGSKA (reference sequence). CDR3 sequence: CSASPSGRLNEQFF. CDR3 DNA: TGCAGTGCTAGCCCAAGCGGGAGATTGAATGAGCAGTTCTTC.

This clonotype has only a few counts. The V and J genes are TRBV6-5 and TRBJ2-7; 8 bases map to TRBD2. CDR3 length equals 14 residues. The ends lost 5 bases at V and 9 bases at J; junction bases unmatched: 12. Germline CDR1 reads MNHEY; CDR2 reads SVGAGI. The CDR3 protein is CASSRGSGAIVQYF. In DNA, the CDR3 is TGTGCCAGCAGTAGGGGTAGCGGGGCGATCGTGCAGTACTTC.

This clonotype was counted ten times or more. The chain uses TRBV24-1 and TRBJ2-7; TRBD1 aligns across 10 bases. The CDR3 loop spans 15 amino acids. The junction had 7 bases not matched to a gene; V was cut back by 3 bases and J by 6 bases. Germline loops: CDR1 KGHDR, CDR2 SFDVKD. CDR3 in DNA: TGTGCCACCAGTGATGAGGGGACAGGGGTGATCGAGCAGTACTTC. Its translation is CATSDEGTGVIEQYF.

This clonotype showed up just a few times. This rearrangement joins TRBV13 to TRBJ2-7, with D uncertain. There are 13 residues in the CDR3. Trimming cost V 2 bases and J 4 bases, with 9 bases left between them. From germline, CDR1 is PRHDT and CDR2 FYEKMQ (reference sequence). This CDR3 is CASSLTQKYEQYF. The CDR3 nucleotides read TGTGCCAGCAGCTTAACCCAGAAGTACGAGCAGTACTTC.

This clonotype appeared a few times. The gene calls are TRBV3-1 and TRBJ2-1, with D hard to call. The CDR3 extends over 14 amino acids. Germline V lookup: CDR1 LGHDT, CDR2 YNNKEL (reference sequence). V was shortened by 7 bases and J by 1 base, with 11 bases between the two germline ends. DNA for the CDR3: TGTGCCAGCACCCCTAGTCCTTCCTACAATGAGCAGTTCTTC. Its translation: CASTPSPSYNEQFF.

Ten or more counts support this clonotype. The chain carries TRBV29-1 and TRBJ2-3; the D gene is possibly TRBD2 (5 bases). The CDR3 has 13 amino acids. Germline V gives CDR1 SQVTM, CDR2 ANQGSEA. V was cut by 6 bases and J by 2 bases, with 12 bases left in between. CDR3 nucleotide sequence: TGCAGCGTAGTTAGCGACCCCACAGATACGCAGTATTTT. It encodes CSVVSDPTDTQYF.

In its sample, this clonotype was seen a few times. The rearrangement uses TRBV29-1 and TRBJ2-3; 8 bases are shared with TRBD2. Germline CDR1 reads SQVTM; CDR2 reads ANQGSEA. The junction had 1 base not matched to a gene; V was cut back by 4 bases and J by 4 bases. The CDR3 covers 12 residues. The CDR3 region is CSVAGRADTQYF. The CDR3 nucleotides read TGCAGCGTTGCCGGGAGGGCAGATACGCAGTATTTT.